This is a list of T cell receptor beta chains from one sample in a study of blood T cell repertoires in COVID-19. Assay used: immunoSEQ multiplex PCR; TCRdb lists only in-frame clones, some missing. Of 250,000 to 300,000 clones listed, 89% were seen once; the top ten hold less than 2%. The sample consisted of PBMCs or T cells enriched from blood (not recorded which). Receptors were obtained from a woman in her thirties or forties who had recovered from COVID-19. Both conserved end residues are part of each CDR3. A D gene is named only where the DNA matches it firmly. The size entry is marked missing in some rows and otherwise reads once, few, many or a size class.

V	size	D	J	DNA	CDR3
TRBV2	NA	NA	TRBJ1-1	TGTGCCAGCAGCCGAGGCGCGGCGAACACTGAAGCTTTCTTT	CASSRGAANTEAFF
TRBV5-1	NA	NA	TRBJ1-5	TGCGCCAGCAGCCCACAGGGCAATCAGCCCCAGCATTTT	CASSPQGNQPQHF
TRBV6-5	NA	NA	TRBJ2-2	TGTGCCAGCACGTCGACACCGGACACCGGGGAGCTGTTTTTT	CASTSTPDTGELFF
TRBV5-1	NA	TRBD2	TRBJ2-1	TGCGCCAGCAGCTTGGGGTTAGCGGGTCAGAATGAGCAGTTCTTC	CASSLGLAGQNEQFF
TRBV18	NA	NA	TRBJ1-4	TGTGCCAGCTCACCGTTACAGGGTGACGAAAAACTGTTTTTT	CASSPLQGDEKLFF
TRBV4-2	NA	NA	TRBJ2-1	TGTGCCAGCAGCCAAGATCGAGGTAGTGTGTCCTACAATGAGCAGTTCTTC	CASSQDRGSVSYNEQFF
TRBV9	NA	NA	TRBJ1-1	TGTGCCAGCAGCGTGACAGGGAACACTGAAGCTTTCTTT	CASSVTGNTEAFF
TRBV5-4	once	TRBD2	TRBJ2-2	TGTGCCAGCAGCTTGGTGGGACTAGCAACCGGGGAGCTGTTTTTT	CASSLVGLATGELFF
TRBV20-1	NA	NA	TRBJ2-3	TGCAGTGCTAGTTGGCTAGCTGCTAGCACAGATACGCAGTATTTT	CSASWLAASTDTQYF
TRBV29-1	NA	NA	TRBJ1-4	TGCAGCCCCAAAAGAGGTCGGGTTGAAAAACTGTTTTTT	CSPKRGRVEKLFF
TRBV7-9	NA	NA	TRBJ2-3	TGTGCCAGCAGCTTTTCGACATACACAGATACGCAGTATTTT	CASSFSTYTDTQYF
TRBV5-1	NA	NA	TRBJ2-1	TGCGCCAGCAGCTTCCTGGCGGGTTCCTACAATGAGCAGTTCTTC	CASSFLAGSYNEQFF
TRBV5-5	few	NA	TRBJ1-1	TGTGCCAGCAGCTTTCGGATTGGACAGAAAGCTTTCTTT	CASSFRIGQKAFF
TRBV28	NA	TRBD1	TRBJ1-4	TGTGCCAGCAATCCCACAGGGGGCCCTAACGAAAAACTGTTTTTT	CASNPTGGPNEKLFF
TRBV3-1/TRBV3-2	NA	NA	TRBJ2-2	TGTGCCAGCAGCCAAGAAGCGGCCAGGAACACCGGGGAGCTGTTTTTT	CASSQEAARNTGELFF
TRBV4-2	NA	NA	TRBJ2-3	TGTGCCAGCAGCCGCACAGGAACAGATACGCAGTATTTT	CASSRTGTDTQYF
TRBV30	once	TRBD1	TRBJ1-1	TGTGCCTGGAGGACAGGGGAGAGCACTGAAGCTTTCTTT	CAWRTGESTEAFF
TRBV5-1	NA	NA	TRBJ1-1	TGCGCCAGCAGCTGGCAGGGGTACGGGCAAAACACTGAAGCTTTCTTT	CASSWQGYGQNTEAFF
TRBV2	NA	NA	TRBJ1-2	TGTGCCAGCTACGCCATCGGGACAAATGGCTACACCTTC	CASYAIGTNGYTF
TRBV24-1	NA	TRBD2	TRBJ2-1	TGTGCCACCAGTGATCCTGGGACTATCAAGCAGTTCTTC	CATSDPGTIKQFF
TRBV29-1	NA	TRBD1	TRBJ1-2	TGCAGCGTCGGGGACAGGGGGTATGGCTACACCTTC	CSVGDRGYGYTF
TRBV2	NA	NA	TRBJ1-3	TGTGCCAGCAGCGAGGGTTACTCTGGAAACACCATATATTTT	CASSEGYSGNTIYF
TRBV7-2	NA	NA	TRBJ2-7	TGTGCCAGCAGCTTAGGGCACCTCTCCTACGAGCAGTACTTC	CASSLGHLSYEQYF
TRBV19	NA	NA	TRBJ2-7	TGTGCCAGTAGTCAGACAAACCTTCGAGACGAGCAGTACTTC	CASSQTNLRDEQYF
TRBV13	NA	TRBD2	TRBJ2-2	TGTGCCAGCAGCTCTGGGACTAGCGGGATCACCGGGGAGCTGTTTTTT	CASSSGTSGITGELFF
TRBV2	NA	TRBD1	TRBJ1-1	TGTGCCAGCAGTACAGGGGGTAGCACTGAAGCTTTCTTT	CASSTGGSTEAFF
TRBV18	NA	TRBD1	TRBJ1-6	TGTGCCAGCTCACCGAGGACAGGGGGCGGTTCACCCCTCCACTTT	CASSPRTGGGSPLHF
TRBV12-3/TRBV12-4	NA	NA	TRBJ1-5	TGTGCCAGCAGTTCGCACAGGACCCAGCCCCAGCATTTT	CASSSHRTQPQHF
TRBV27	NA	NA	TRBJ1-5	TGTGCCAGCAGTCCCCGAGCGTATAGCAATCAGCCCCAGCATTTT	CASSPRAYSNQPQHF
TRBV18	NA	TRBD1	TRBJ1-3	TGTGCCAGCTCACTGGGACAGGCCGCTGGAAACACCATATATTTT	CASSLGQAAGNTIYF
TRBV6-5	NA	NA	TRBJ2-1	TGTGCCAGCAGTTCGACCACCGGCGGTGAGCAGTTCTTC	CASSSTTGGEQFF
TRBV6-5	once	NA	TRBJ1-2	TGTGCCAGTCTCCGGGACTATGGCTACACCTTC	CASLRDYGYTF
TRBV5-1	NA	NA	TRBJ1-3	TGCGCCAGCAGTCCACAGGCGTCTGGAAACACCATATATTTT	CASSPQASGNTIYF
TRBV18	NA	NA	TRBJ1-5	TGTGCCAGCTCCCCCTCTTATGGGCTTCAGCCCCAGCATTTT	CASSPSYGLQPQHF
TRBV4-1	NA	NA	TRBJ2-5	TGCGCCAGCAGCCAAGTAGGAACAGCACAAGAGACCCAGTACTTC	CASSQVGTAQETQYF
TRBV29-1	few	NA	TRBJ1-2	TGCAGCGTTGAACAGATGATTTCGAATGGCTACACCTTC	CSVEQMISNGYTF
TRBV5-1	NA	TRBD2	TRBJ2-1	TGCGCCAGCAGCCCCTGGGGGCAGGGGTGGGGCGGGAGGTACAATGAGCAGTTCTTC	CASSPWGQGWGGRYNEQFF
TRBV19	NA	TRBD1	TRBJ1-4	TGTGCCAGTAGGGCGCCGGGACAGACGGCAACTAATGAAAAACTGTTTTTT	CASRAPGQTATNEKLFF
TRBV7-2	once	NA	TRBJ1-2	TGTGCCAGCAGCATAAGGGGATCCGGGTACACCTTC	CASSIRGSGYTF
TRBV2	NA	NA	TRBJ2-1	TGTGCCAGCAGCCTTGATTCGGGGACAAATGAGCAGTTCTTC	CASSLDSGTNEQFF
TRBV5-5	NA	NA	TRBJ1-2	TGTGCCAGCAGCTTGGCTCTTGTACCGACTTATGGCTACACCTTC	CASSLALVPTYGYTF
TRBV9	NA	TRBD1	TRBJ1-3	TGTGCCAGCAGCGCCACTCCAGGGGGCGCAAACACCATATATTTT	CASSATPGGANTIYF
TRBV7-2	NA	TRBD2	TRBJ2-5	TGTGCCAGCAACAGACACAGGGGGACTAGCGGGTTGATTGGGGAGACCCAGTACTTC	CASNRHRGTSGLIGETQYF
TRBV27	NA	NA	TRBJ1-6	TGTGCCAGCAGTCTCATTTCGGGGGGTGGGAATTCACCCCTCCACTTT	CASSLISGGGNSPLHF